The text below deals with one T cell receptor beta chain. The sample originates from a study of CD8 T cells in Susac syndrome. When the RNA was reverse transcribed, random hexamers were used with an input of about 0.5 to 1 ug. The immunoSEQ assay covered 54 Vbeta and 13 Jbeta segments for CDR3. MiXCR, run by TCRdb on the immunoSEQ multiplex PCR reads, gives a single entry per CDR3 protein. The profile shows 100,000 to 150,000 distinct CDR3 sequences, about 95% of them singletons. Trimming took off 1 base at V and 9 bases at J, with 7 bases between the two ends. Germline V gives CDR1 LNHNV, CDR2 YYDKDF (reference sequence). The CDR3 has 12 residues.

The V gene is TRBV15, the J gene TRBJ2-1, with D uncertain. Sequenced sample: CD4+ T cells from PBMCs. The TCR sequence derives from a human donor in good health. In nucleotides, the CDR3 is TGTGCCACCAGCAGAGCGGCACGTGAGCAGTTCTTC. The encoded protein is CATSRAAREQFF. Using reference TRBV15 and TRBJ2-1 for the parts outside the CDR3, the full variable domain is DAMVIQNPRYQVTQFGKPVTLSCSQTLNHNVMYWYQQKSSQAPKLLFHYYDKDFNNEADTPDNFQSRRPNTSFCFLDIRSPGLGDTAMYLCATSRAAREQFFGPGTRLTVL.